This record looks at one T cell receptor (beta chain) sequence and its context. The antigen remains undetermined. PCR involved 60 Vbeta and 13 Jbeta primers. Using immunoSEQ multiplex PCR, the repertoire was profiled, and TCRdb retains in-frame clones only, with some absent. The sample consists of about 110,000 clones, just under 75% of them appearing once. V was clipped by 1 base and J by 0 bases, with 13 bases between them. The germline gives CDR1 SEHNR, CDR2 FQNEAQ (reference sequence). CDR3 size: 17 residues. This sample stems from a study of cytomegalovirus exposure and HLA in healthy donors. Healthy bone marrow donors supplied every sample. Study-wide results and limits: Altogether, more than 150 TCR beta chains were recorded as cytomegalovirus-associated. Follow-up analysis seemed to connect common viral pathogens with several of the most significant clusters identified. As was reported, the HLA-A and HLA-B alleles of most subjects were accurately predicted from TCR beta sequences.

The rearrangement uses TRBV7-9 and TRBJ1-3; a weak D match, TRBD1 (6 bases). This TCR came from a man between 45 and 60 years old in good health and CMV-seropositive. The sequenced sample consisted of PBMCs. The DNA of the CDR3 is TGTGCCAGCAGCTTAGAGGCAGGGGACTACTCTGGAAACACCATATATTTT. Encoded protein: CASSLEAGDYSGNTIYF.